Below, 14 T cell receptor beta chains from the same sample are listed, as sequenced in a study of cytomegalovirus exposure and HLA in healthy donors. Vbeta (60) and Jbeta (13) primers were used in the PCR. The protocol was immunoSEQ multiplex PCR, while the TCRdb copy is restricted to in-frame clones and leaves out a portion. This table holds under 150,000 clones, approximately 67% found once. What was sequenced was PBMCs. These receptors all stem from a man between 18 and 35 years old in good health and CMV-seropositive.

V is TRBV5-6 and J is TRBJ2-3; TRBD1 agrees at 8 bases. In germline, CDR1 is SGHDT, CDR2 YYEEEE. V shed 5 bases and J 3 bases; nucleotides not matched to a gene: 8. The CDR3 covers 15 residues. The CDR3 here is CASRPTGEATDTQYF. DNA for the CDR3: TGTGCCAGCAGACCGACAGGGGAGGCGACAGATACGCAGTATTTT.

The chain recombines TRBV27 with TRBJ1-2, with D maybe TRBD1 (6 bases). Germline V gene sequence: CDR1 MNHEY, CDR2 SMNVEV (reference sequence). The germline V and J ends were trimmed by 2 bases and 5 bases, with 21 bases remaining between them. This CDR3 spans 17 amino acids. CDR3 loop: CASSLRGGGRDLYGYTF. The CDR3 DNA follows: TGTGCCAGCAGTTTACGCGGCGGGGGGCGGGATCTGTATGGCTACACCTTC.

Written as DNA, the CDR3 is TGCGCCAGCACCCCTACAGCCCCGCGGGGCCAAGAGACCCAGTACTTC. Translating it yields CASTPTAPRGQETQYF. This chain uses TRBV23-1 with TRBJ2-5; possibly TRBD2 for D (6 bases). TRBV23-1 is an ORF, and what it does is uncertain. The CDR3 spans 16 residues. The V end was cut by 7 bases, the J end by 1 base, with 19 bases between.

The chain couples TRBV4-2 to TRBJ2-7; 7 bases are shared with TRBD1. In germline, CDR1 is LGHNA, CDR2 YNFKEQ. V shed 4 bases, J shed 5 bases, and the junction held 11 bases outside the gene matches. The CDR3 totals 15 residues. The CDR3: CASSLRDSIGDEQYF. In DNA, the CDR3 is TGTGCCAGCAGCCTCAGGGACAGTATAGGGGACGAGCAGTACTTC.

The rearrangement links TRBV19 to TRBJ1-5; 8 positions agree with TRBD1. The V segment lost 8 bases and the J segment 3 bases; nucleotides outside the gene matches: 6. CDR1 is LNHDA and CDR2 is SQIVND in the germline V gene (reference sequence). CDR3 size: 14 residues. The chain's CDR3 is CASGQDRANQPQHF. CDR3 sequence (DNA): TGTGCCAGTGGCCAGGACAGGGCCAATCAGCCCCAGCATTTT.

CDR3 bases: TGCGCCAGCACCAGGGGGGTCCAACAGTTCTTC. Translation gives CASTRGVQQFF. The chain uses TRBV5-1 and TRBJ2-1, with a tentative D call TRBD1 (7 bases). Germline-derived CDR1 and CDR2 are SGHRS and YFSETQ. The CDR3 runs to 11 residues. V was clipped by 6 bases and J by 13 bases, with 14 bases between them.

In its sample, this clone was seen once. The chain recombines TRBV5-1 with TRBJ2-3; TRBD2 matches 12 bases. This CDR3 has 14 amino acids. J gave up 6 bases and V 3 bases, and 2 bases lay outside the gene matches. CDR1 and CDR2 (germline): SGHRS, YFSETQ. CDR3 coding DNA: TGCGCCAGCAGCTCTAGCGGGGGGGTTGATACGCAGTATTTT. Translation: CASSSSGGVDTQYF.

This chain uses TRBV11-2 with TRBJ1-1; D perhaps matches TRBD1 (5 bases). The V and J ends lost 1 base and 1 base respectively, with 13 bases between them. Germline V gene data show CDR1 as SGHAT and CDR2 as FQNNGV. This CDR3 comprises 16 residues. The CDR3 region is CASSLGSTVRNTEAFF. CDR3 bases: TGTGCCAGCAGCTTAGGGTCGACAGTCCGGAACACTGAAGCTTTCTTT. The full variable domain, in which reference TRBV11-2 and TRBJ1-1 provide the parts outside the CDR3, is EAGVAQSPRYKIIEKRQSVAFWCNPISGHATLYWYQQILGQGPKLLIQFQNNGVVDDSQLPKDRFSAERLKGVDSTLKIQPAKLEDSAVYLCASSLGSTVRNTEAFFGQGTRLTVV.

This clone was detected only a few times. The J gene is TRBJ1-6, the V gene TRBV5-1, with TRBD1 matching over 8 bases. Losses at the gene ends were 1 base for V and 8 bases for J; bases not matched to a gene: 11. CDR1 SGHRS and CDR2 YFSETQ come from the germline V gene. The CDR3 is 17 residues long. CDR3 region: CASSLSGDRMYYSPLHF. CDR3 in DNA: TGCGCCAGCAGCTTGTCGGGGGACAGGATGTATTATTCACCCCTCCACTTT.

The chain is built from TRBV6-5 and TRBJ1-2; 9 nucleotides line up with TRBD1. This CDR3 spans 13 amino acids. CDR1 and CDR2 from the germline V gene are MNHEY and SVGAGI. The V segment lost 6 bases and the J segment 8 bases; nucleotides outside the gene matches: 7. The CDR3 protein is CASSGDRVWGYTF. The CDR3 DNA reads TGTGCCAGCAGCGGGGACAGGGTATGGGGCTACACCTTC.

This clone was recorded a few times. This chain uses TRBV9 with TRBJ2-5; D is perhaps TRBD2 (5 bases). Germline V lookup: CDR1 SGDLS, CDR2 YYNGEE. CDR3 size: 13 residues. V lost 4 bases to trimming and J lost 2 bases, with 9 bases between them. The CDR3 nucleotides are TGTGCCAGCAGCTCAGGAGGACAAGAGACCCAGTACTTC. This sequence encodes CASSSGGQETQYF.

This clone appeared once. The rearrangement uses TRBV7-2 and TRBJ2-3; 9 nucleotides match TRBD2. This CDR3 region has 18 residues. After removal of 5 bases from V and 8 bases from J, the junction contained 20 bases not matched to a gene. Germline CDR1 and CDR2: SGHTA and FQGNSA. The chain's CDR3 is CASSLDHNMWRGGGTQYF. DNA for the CDR3: TGTGCCAGCAGCCTCGACCATAACATGTGGCGGGGGGGTGGTACGCAGTATTTT.

This clone was recorded a few times. This chain joins TRBV25-1 and TRBJ1-2, with D maybe TRBD1 (5 bases). This CDR3 has 15 residues. Germline V gene data show CDR1 as MGHDK and CDR2 as SYGVNS. V was pared by 3 bases and J by 2 bases, with 13 bases between. CDR3: CASSDPGTANYGYTF. The DNA of the CDR3 is TGTGCCAGCAGTGATCCCGGGACTGCGAACTATGGCTACACCTTC.

The chain has TRBV27 and TRBJ2-7; no clear D. Per the germline V gene, CDR1 is MNHEY and CDR2 is SMNVEV (reference sequence). The length of the CDR3 is 13 residues. Trimming stripped 3 bases from V and 3 bases from J, with 9 bases between. CDR3 loop: CASSFSGYYEQYF. The CDR3 region has the DNA TGTGCCAGCAGTTTTTCCGGTTACTACGAGCAGTACTTC.